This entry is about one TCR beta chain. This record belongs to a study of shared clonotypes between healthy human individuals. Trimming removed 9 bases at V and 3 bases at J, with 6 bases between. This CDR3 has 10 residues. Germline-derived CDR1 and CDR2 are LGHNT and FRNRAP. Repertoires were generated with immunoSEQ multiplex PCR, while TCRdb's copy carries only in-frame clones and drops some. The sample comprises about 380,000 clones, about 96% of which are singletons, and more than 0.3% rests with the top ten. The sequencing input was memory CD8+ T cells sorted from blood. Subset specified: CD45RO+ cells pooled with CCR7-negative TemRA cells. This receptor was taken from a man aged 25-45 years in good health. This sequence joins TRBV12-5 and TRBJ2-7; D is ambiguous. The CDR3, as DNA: TGTGCTAGCCAATTCTACGAGCAGTACTTC. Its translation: CASQFYEQYF.